Reported below is one TCR beta chain. Its antigen is unknown. Base qualities are not at hand, and no much larger clone is one base apart. The library was built by means of the immunoSEQ multiplex PCR assay. The deep sequencing platform assayed about 10^5 TCR templates per sample. Genomic DNA extracted from sorted T cells was used for TCRbeta CDR3 sequencing. The study's processing was this. The R programming language was used for clonal analysis of TCRbeta CDR3 data. Comparing unstimulated samples against CFSE-low samples taken after the reaction was how alloreactive CD4+ and CD8+ clones were defined. Alloreactive CD4+ clones were assigned to regulatory or non-regulatory origin by matching sequences to sorted unstimulated Treg and non-Treg repertoires. TCRdb mirrors the immuneACCESS table, restricted to in-frame sequences. Some clones are absent from its copies; in checked studies, under half trace to an unresolved V gene, and the reason for the others is unknown. V and J calls plus clone size are reproduced from that table; the DNA served to infer D and trimming. The sample includes about 100,000 clones, with 80% to 95% observed a single time. 1% to 1.3% of the sample belongs to the ten largest clones.

The record originates from a study of siplizumab effects on memory and regulatory T cells (dated by TCRdb to the late 2010s). As for the study more broadly: The study looked at the effect of siplizumab, an anti-CD2 antibody, on alloreactive T-cell subsets in allogeneic mixed lymphocyte reactions made from human PBMCs. What the authors observed across the whole study: Siplizumab significantly reduced the cumulative frequency of alloreactive sequences traceable to unstimulated CD4+ memory T cells. Among mappable alloreactive CD4+ clones, an average Treg-derived fraction of around 71% was observed with siplizumab, compared with roughly 27% in control reactions. Unstimulated naive T cells appeared more diverse than memory T cells, and naive cells seemed to contribute substantially to the alloresponse. Sequences below about 10^-5 frequency were poorly captured, so only a minor fraction of alloreactive clones could be mapped to unstimulated subsets. Whether proliferating Tregs from siplizumab cultures were suppressive was not functionally confirmed. For roughly 75-97% of proliferating CD4+ or CD8+ clones, no naive or memory phenotype could be assigned.

Sorted unstimulated T cells, along with proliferating T cells recovered from mixed lymphocyte reactions, underwent TCRbeta CDR3 sequencing. Fresh whole blood from around 11 HLA-typed healthy donors was used to isolate PBMCs. The germline V end is reduced by 5 bases and the J end by 3 bases; junction bases left unmatched: 6. Reading from cysteine to phenylalanine, the CDR3 counts 16 amino acids. Kept here is only the CDR3 DNA, which spans 48 bases and is read in frame from base 1. In the germline V gene, CDR1 corresponds to SGHTA and CDR2 to FQGTGA. The receptor was isolated from a human donor in good health. The chain is encoded by TRBV7-3 joined to TRBJ2-1, with 11 middle bases fitting TRBD2. Sequencing input: CD4+ T cells sorted from blood. DNA sequence: TGTGCCAGCAGCACCCAAGGGACTAGCGGCTACAATGAGCAGTTCTTC. It codes for CASSTQGTSGYNEQFF.